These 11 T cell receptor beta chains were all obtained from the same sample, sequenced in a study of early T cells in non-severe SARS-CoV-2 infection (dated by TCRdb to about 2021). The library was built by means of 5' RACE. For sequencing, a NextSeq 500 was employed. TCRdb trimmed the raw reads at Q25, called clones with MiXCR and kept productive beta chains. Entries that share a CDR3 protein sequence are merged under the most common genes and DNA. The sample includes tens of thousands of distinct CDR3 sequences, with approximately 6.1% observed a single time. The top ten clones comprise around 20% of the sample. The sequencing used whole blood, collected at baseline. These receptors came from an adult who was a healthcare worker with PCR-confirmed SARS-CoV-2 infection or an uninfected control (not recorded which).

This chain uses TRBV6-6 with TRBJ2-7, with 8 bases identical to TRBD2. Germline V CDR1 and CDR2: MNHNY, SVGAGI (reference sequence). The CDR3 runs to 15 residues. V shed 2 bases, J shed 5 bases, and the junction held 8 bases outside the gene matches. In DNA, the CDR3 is TGTGCCAGCAGTTACGTCCCCGGGAGGGTCGACGAGCAGTACTTC. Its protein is CASSYVPGRVDEQYF.

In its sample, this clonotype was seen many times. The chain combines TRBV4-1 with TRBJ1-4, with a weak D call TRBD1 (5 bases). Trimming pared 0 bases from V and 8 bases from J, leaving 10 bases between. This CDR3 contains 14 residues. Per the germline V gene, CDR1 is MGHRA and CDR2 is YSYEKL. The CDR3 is CASSQDPGGEKLFF. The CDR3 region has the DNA TGCGCCAGCAGCCAAGATCCGGGGGGGGAAAAACTGTTTTTT.

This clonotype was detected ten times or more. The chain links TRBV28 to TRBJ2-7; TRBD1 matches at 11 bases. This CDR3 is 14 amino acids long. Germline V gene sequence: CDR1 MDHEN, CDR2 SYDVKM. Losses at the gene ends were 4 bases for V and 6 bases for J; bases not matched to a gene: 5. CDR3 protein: CASSSGQGAGEQYF. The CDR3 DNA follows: TGTGCCAGCAGTTCCGGACAGGGGGCCGGCGAGCAGTACTTC.

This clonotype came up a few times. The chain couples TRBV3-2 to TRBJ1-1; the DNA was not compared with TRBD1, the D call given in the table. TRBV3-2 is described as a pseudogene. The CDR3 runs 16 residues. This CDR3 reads CASSPGQYHSNTEAFF. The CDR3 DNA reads TGTGCCAGCAGCCCGGGACAATACCACTCCAACACTGAAGCTTTCTTT.

The CDR3 spells CASSNTGELFF. CDR3 bases: TGTGCCAGCAGCAACACCGGGGAGCTGTTTTTT. The rearrangement uses TRBV6-1 and TRBJ2-2; D unclear. V was shortened by 6 bases and J by 2 bases, with 1 base between the two germline ends. The CDR3 length is 11 residues. Germline loops: CDR1 MNHNS, CDR2 SASEGT.

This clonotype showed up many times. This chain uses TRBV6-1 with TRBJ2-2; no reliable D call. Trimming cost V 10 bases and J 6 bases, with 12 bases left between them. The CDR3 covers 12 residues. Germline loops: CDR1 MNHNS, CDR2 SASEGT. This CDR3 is CATFGSAGELFF. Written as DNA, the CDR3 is TGTGCCACCTTCGGCTCGGCCGGGGAGCTGTTTTTT.

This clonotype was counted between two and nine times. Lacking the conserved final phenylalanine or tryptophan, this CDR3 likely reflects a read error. This CDR3 is CSVYETGGIYEQYL. In DNA form, the CDR3 reads TGCAGTGTGTACGAGACAGGGGGCATCTACGAGCAGTACCTC. The rearrangement uses TRBV20-1 and TRBJ2-7; 10 bases match TRBD1. Per germline, CDR1 DFQATT and CDR2 SNEGSKA (reference sequence). The CDR3 runs to 14 residues. V was clipped by 7 bases and J by 3 bases; unmatched bases: 9.

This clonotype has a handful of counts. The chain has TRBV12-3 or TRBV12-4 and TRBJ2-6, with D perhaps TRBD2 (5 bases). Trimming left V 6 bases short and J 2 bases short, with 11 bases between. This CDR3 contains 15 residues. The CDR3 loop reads CASRLAGAGANVLTF. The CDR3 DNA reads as TGTGCCAGCAGACTTGCGGGTGCTGGGGCCAACGTCCTGACTTTC.

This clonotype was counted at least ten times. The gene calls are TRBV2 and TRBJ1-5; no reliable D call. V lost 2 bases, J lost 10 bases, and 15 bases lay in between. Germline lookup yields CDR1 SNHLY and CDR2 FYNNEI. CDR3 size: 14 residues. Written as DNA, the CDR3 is TGTGCCAGCAGTGAATCGAACGGGAGTGGACCCCAGCATTTT. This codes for CASSESNGSGPQHF.

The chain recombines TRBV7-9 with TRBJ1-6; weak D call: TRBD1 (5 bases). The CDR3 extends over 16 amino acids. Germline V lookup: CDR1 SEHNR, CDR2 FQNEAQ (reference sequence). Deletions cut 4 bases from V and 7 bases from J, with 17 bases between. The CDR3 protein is CASSSVEAGTNSPLHF. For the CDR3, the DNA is TGTGCCAGCAGCTCTGTGGAAGCAGGGACGAATTCACCCCTCCACTTT.

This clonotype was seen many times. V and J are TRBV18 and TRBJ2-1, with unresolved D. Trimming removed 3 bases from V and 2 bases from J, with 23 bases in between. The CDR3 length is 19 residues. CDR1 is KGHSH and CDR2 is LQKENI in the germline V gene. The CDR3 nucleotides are TGTGCCAGCTCACCGCGATATTTATCACTACATGCCACCTACAATGAGCAGTTCTTC. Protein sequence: CASSPRYLSLHATYNEQFF.